A selection of T cell receptor beta chains follows, all from one sample in a study of cytomegalovirus exposure and HLA in healthy donors. Profiling relied on immunoSEQ multiplex PCR, and the TCRdb table lists in-frame clones only, not all of them. In the table there are 100,000 or so clones, approximately 64% of which are singletons. The sample consisted of PBMCs. These receptors were taken from a human donor in good health. Both conserved end residues are part of each CDR3. The D gene is left open where the match is weak. Not every row has a clone size; where given, it reads once, few, many or a size class.

d_gene | j_gene | v_gene | abundance | CDR3nt | CDR3aa
NA | TRBJ1-2 | TRBV5-1 | NA | TGCGCCAGCAGCGCGCCGGGAAAAAAGAGTCCCAACTATGGCTACACCTTC | CASSAPGKKSPNYGYTF
TRBD2 | TRBJ2-1 | TRBV4-2 | NA | TGTGCCAGCAGCGGATTAGCGGGATATGAGCAGTTCTTC | CASSGLAGYEQFF
NA | TRBJ2-5 | TRBV4-1 | once | TGCGCCAGCAGCCAATGGGACTACCAAGAGACCCAGTACTTC | CASSQWDYQETQYF
TRBD1 | TRBJ1-2 | TRBV29-1 | NA | TGCAGCGTTGGGACAGGGTTTGGGGATGGCTACACCTTC | CSVGTGFGDGYTF
TRBD2 | TRBJ2-1 | TRBV4-1 | NA | TGCGCCAGCAGCCACCCCGGGACTAGCGGGAGCTATGAGCAGTTCTTC | CASSHPGTSGSYEQFF
NA | TRBJ2-5 | TRBV11-3 | few | TGTGCCAGCAGCCCAGGTTTAGCGGAACAAGAGACCCAGTACTTC | CASSPGLAEQETQYF
TRBD1 | TRBJ2-7 | TRBV7-2 | few | TGTGCCAGCAGCCTGTCGGGACAGGGGGCTTACGAGCAGTACTTC | CASSLSGQGAYEQYF
TRBD1 | TRBJ1-6 | TRBV19 | NA | TGTGCCAGTAGTCCCGGGACAGCTAATTCACCCCTCCACTTT | CASSPGTANSPLHF
TRBD1 | TRBJ1-1 | TRBV10-1 | NA | TGCGCCAGCAGTGTTTTCGACAGGGGGTTTCGCACTGAAGCTTTCTTT | CASSVFDRGFRTEAFF
TRBD2 | TRBJ2-1 | TRBV19 | NA | TGTGCCAGTAGCACTGATACTAGCGGGGAATACAATGAGCAGTTCTTC | CASSTDTSGEYNEQFF
TRBD2 | TRBJ2-7 | TRBV19 | NA | TGTGCCAGTAGTATTTCTCTTTCGGCGGGAGCTTTGGGGGAGCAGTACTTC | CASSISLSAGALGEQYF
NA | TRBJ1-2 | TRBV14 | NA | TGTGCCAGCAGCCAAGATCTGGCCCCGTACTATGGCTACACCTTC | CASSQDLAPYYGYTF
TRBD2 | TRBJ2-1 | TRBV27 | NA | TGTGCCAGCAGTGTAGCGGGCGGCAATGAGCAGTTCTTC | CASSVAGGNEQFF
NA | TRBJ1-2 | TRBV7-7 | few | TGTGCCAGCAGCTTATATCCGACTCGGTATGGCTACACCTTC | CASSLYPTRYGYTF
NA | TRBJ2-3 | TRBV29-1 | NA | TGCAGCGTTGAAGATAGCGGAACTAGCACAGATACGCAGTATTTT | CSVEDSGTSTDTQYF
TRBD1 | TRBJ2-1 | TRBV5-1 | NA | TGCGCCAGCAGCTTGGTGGGACAGGGTCCTAGCTCCTACAATGAGCAGTTCTTC | CASSLVGQGPSSYNEQFF
NA | TRBJ2-1 | TRBV7-3 | NA | TGTGCCAGCAGCTTAAGGGCTGGGACTGGCCTCAATGAGCAGTTCTTC | CASSLRAGTGLNEQFF
NA | TRBJ2-7 | TRBV27 | few | TGTGCCAGCAGTTCCCAGAGGGAGCAGTACTTC | CASSSQREQYF
TRBD2 | TRBJ2-5 | TRBV5-1 | NA | TGCGCCAGCAGCTTGGGACGGGGGGGTCCAGAGACCCAGTACTTC | CASSLGRGGPETQYF
NA | TRBJ2-7 | TRBV19 | NA | TGTGCCAGTAGTATGGGCACGGGGGAGATCTACGAGCAGTACTTC | CASSMGTGEIYEQYF
TRBD1 | TRBJ2-7 | TRBV19 | NA | TGTGCCAGTAGCCGGGACAGGGGGATTTCTGAGCAGTACTTC | CASSRDRGISEQYF
TRBD2 | TRBJ2-1 | TRBV18 | NA | TGTGCCAGCTCACCACAGGGCGGGGGTCACAATGAGCAGTTCTTC | CASSPQGGGHNEQFF
NA | TRBJ1-5 | TRBV28 | NA | TGTGCCAGCGGCTCCCCAGGGATTCGGGCTCAGCCCCAGCATTTT | CASGSPGIRAQPQHF
TRBD2 | TRBJ2-3 | TRBV27 | NA | TGTGCCAGCAGTTCCTCCACGGGAGGGCTTACAGATACGCAGTATTTT | CASSSSTGGLTDTQYF
NA | TRBJ1-4 | TRBV6-1 | NA | TGTGCCAGCAGTGATTTGGGGCTGGCTAATGAAAAACTGTTTTTT | CASSDLGLANEKLFF
NA | TRBJ2-2 | TRBV7-8 | few | TGTGCCAGCAGTTACCTCCCTGGGGGGACTTTGAACACCGGGGAGCTGTTTTTT | CASSYLPGGTLNTGELFF
NA | TRBJ2-7 | TRBV6-5 | NA | TGTGCCAGCAGTTGGGGGGGCCGGGGGGCCGAGCAGTACTTC | CASSWGGRGAEQYF